This T cell receptor (beta chain) was identified during a study of early T cells in non-severe SARS-CoV-2 infection. Germline V gene data show CDR1 as SGHTA and CDR2 as FQGNSA. Germline trimming cut 5 bases from V and 10 bases from J; bases unmatched to any gene: 10. The CDR3 covers 13 residues. Individual cDNA molecules received unique molecular identifiers during library preparation. TCRdb re-called the 5' RACE reads through MiXCR, storing one row per CDR3 protein. The table lists approximately 81,000 distinct CDR3 sequences, 13% of them singletons. Sequencing was performed on whole blood. The sequence was obtained from an adult who was a healthcare worker with PCR-confirmed SARS-CoV-2 infection or an uninfected control (not recorded which). This rearrangement joins TRBV7-2 to TRBJ1-1, with 7 bases matching TRBD1. The DNA of the CDR3 is TGTGCCAGCAGCATCTGGGACAGCACTAGAGCTTTCTTT. Its translation: CASSIWDSTRAFF.